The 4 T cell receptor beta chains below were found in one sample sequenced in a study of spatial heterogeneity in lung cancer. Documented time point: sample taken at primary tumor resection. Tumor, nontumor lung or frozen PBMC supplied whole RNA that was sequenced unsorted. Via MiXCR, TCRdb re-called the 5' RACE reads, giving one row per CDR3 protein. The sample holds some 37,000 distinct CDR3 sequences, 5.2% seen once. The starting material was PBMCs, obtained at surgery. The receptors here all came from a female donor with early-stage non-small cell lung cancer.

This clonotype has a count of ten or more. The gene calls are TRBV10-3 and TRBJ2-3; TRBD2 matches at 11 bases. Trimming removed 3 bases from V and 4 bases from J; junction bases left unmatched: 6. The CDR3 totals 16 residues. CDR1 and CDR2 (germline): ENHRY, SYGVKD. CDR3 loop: CAISEPGLAGPDTQYF. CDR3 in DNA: TGTGCCATCAGTGAACCAGGACTAGCGGGCCCAGATACGCAGTATTTT.

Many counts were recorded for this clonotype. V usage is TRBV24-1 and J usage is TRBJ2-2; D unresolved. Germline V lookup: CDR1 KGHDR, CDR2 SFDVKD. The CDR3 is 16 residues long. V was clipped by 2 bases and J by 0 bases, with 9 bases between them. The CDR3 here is CATSDYGGTNTGELFF. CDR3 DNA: TGTGCCACCAGTGATTACGGCGGCACGAACACCGGGGAGCTGTTTTTT.

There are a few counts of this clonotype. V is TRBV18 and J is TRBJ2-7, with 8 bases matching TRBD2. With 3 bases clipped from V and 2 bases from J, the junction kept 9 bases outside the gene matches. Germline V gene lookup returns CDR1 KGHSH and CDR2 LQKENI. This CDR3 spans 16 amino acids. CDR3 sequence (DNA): TGTGCCAGCTCACCGCGCCTTAGCGGGACACCCTACGAGCAGTACTTC. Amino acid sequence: CASSPRLSGTPYEQYF.

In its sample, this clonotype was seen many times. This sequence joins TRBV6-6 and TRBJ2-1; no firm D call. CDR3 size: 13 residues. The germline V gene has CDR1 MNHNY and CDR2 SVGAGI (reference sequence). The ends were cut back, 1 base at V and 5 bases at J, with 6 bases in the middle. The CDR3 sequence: CASSYFADNEQFF. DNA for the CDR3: TGTGCCAGCAGTTACTTCGCAGACAATGAGCAGTTCTTC.